These 32 T cell receptor beta chains came from one sample sequenced in a study of OX40 agonist ivuxolimab in advanced cancers. Libraries were prepared by immunoSEQ multiplex PCR; TCRdb keeps only in-frame clonotypes and omits some of them. The table shows roughly 67,000 clones, with 84% occurring only once. Sequenced material: CD4+ or CD8+ T cells sorted from blood, taken in a trial of the OX40 agonist ivuxolimab. These receptors originate from an adult with an advanced solid tumor such as melanoma, head and neck, liver or kidney cancer.

This clone was seen a single time. The V and J genes are TRBV9 and TRBJ2-2, with D possibly being TRBD1 or TRBD2 (5 bases each). The CDR3 runs to 15 residues. Trimming removed 1 base at V and 8 bases at J, with 15 bases between. Germline V gene sequence: CDR1 SGDLS, CDR2 YYNGEE. The CDR3 is CASSVTSTEGGELFF. The CDR3 DNA sequence: TGTGCCAGCAGCGTAACCTCGACTGAGGGGGGGGAGCTGTTTTTT.

In the case of this clone: Other DNA sequences in the sample encode the same CDR3. The chain links TRBV20-1 to TRBJ2-1; D is possibly TRBD2 (6 bases). Germline V lookup: CDR1 DFQATT, CDR2 SNEGSKA (reference sequence). Trimming shortened V by 6 bases and J by 8 bases, and 8 bases separated the two germline ends. This CDR3 region has 10 residues. CDR3 nucleotide sequence: TGCAGTGCCAGGAGGGATGAGCAGTTCTTC. Translated, it gives CSARRDEQFF.

This chain links TRBV15 with TRBJ2-3, with TRBD2 matching over 9 bases. V trimming: 1 base; J trimming: 3 bases; junction bases outside the gene matches: 5. Per germline, CDR1 LNHNV and CDR2 YYDKDF (reference sequence). This CDR3 has 16 residues. CDR3 region: CATSRGTSESTDTQYF. The CDR3 DNA sequence: TGTGCCACCAGCAGAGGGACTAGCGAATCGACAGATACGCAGTATTTT.

This clone was observed a handful of times. The chain joins TRBV28 to TRBJ2-7; 7 bases map to TRBD1. There are 12 residues in the CDR3. Germline-derived CDR1 and CDR2 are MDHEN and SYDVKM. V gave up 6 bases and J gave up 6 bases; unmatched junction bases: 5. The CDR3 DNA sequence: TGTGCCAGCAGCCTGACAGGGACCGAGCAGTACTTC. Protein sequence: CASSLTGTEQYF.

The chain uses TRBV9 and TRBJ1-3, with a possible D match to TRBD1 (5 bases). Germline CDR1 SGDLS, CDR2 YYNGEE. The V end lost 4 bases, the J end lost 3 bases, and 14 bases lay between the germline ends. This CDR3 is 15 amino acids long. DNA for the CDR3: TGTGCCAGCAGCCTGACAGATGCGGGTGGAAACACCATATATTTT. Protein sequence: CASSLTDAGGNTIYF.

CDR3 in amino acids: CATSRGDSRNQPQHF. The CDR3 nucleotides read TGTGCCACCAGCAGAGGGGACAGCCGGAATCAGCCCCAGCATTTT. The chain combines TRBV15 with TRBJ1-5; 7 bases align to TRBD1. Unmatched junction bases numbered 4, after V lost 1 base and J lost 4 bases. This CDR3 spans 15 amino acids. Germline V gene lookup returns CDR1 LNHNV and CDR2 YYDKDF (reference sequence).

V usage is TRBV29-1 and J usage is TRBJ2-5, with 12 bases that match TRBD2. Per the germline V gene, CDR1 is SQVTM and CDR2 is ANQGSEA. CDR3 size: 16 residues. The V gene end was trimmed by 1 base and the J gene end by 6 bases; junction bases not matched to a gene: 9. In DNA form, the CDR3 reads TGCAGCGTTGAAGGCGGTGGACTAGCGGGAAGAAAGACCCAGTACTTC. Protein product: CSVEGGGLAGRKTQYF.

The V gene is TRBV27, the J gene TRBJ2-7, with D perhaps TRBD2 (6 bases). This CDR3 contains 14 residues. Trimming shortened V by 5 bases and J by 1 base, and 12 bases separated the two germline ends. CDR1 and CDR2 (germline): MNHEY, SMNVEV (reference sequence). The CDR3 bases are TGTGCCAGCAGTCCTCGGGACTTGTCCTACGAGCAGTACTTC. Its protein is CASSPRDLSYEQYF.

The genes are TRBV15 and TRBJ1-2; D is perhaps TRBD1 (6 bases). Trimming pared 4 bases from V and 7 bases from J, leaving 16 bases between. The germline V gene encodes CDR1 LNHNV and CDR2 YYDKDF (reference sequence). The CDR3 is 14 residues long. CDR3 region: CATSTGAGIGGYTF. The CDR3 region has the DNA TGTGCCACCAGCACAGGGGCGGGGATCGGTGGCTACACCTTC.

The chain couples TRBV7-9 to TRBJ1-2; D uncertain. Germline lookup yields CDR1 SEHNR and CDR2 FQNEAQ (reference sequence). CDR3 length equals 12 residues. V was clipped by 1 base and J by 4 bases, with 4 bases between them. CDR3 region: CASSLGGYGYTF. For the CDR3, the DNA is TGTGCCAGCAGCTTAGGGGGCTATGGCTACACCTTC.

The genes are TRBV5-6 and TRBJ2-3; D ambiguous. The CDR3 is 13 residues long. V lost 3 bases, J lost 4 bases, and 9 bases lay in between. The germline V gene has CDR1 SGHDT and CDR2 YYEEEE. The CDR3 nucleotides read TGTGCCAGCAGCTATGGCGGATCAGATACGCAGTATTTT. It encodes CASSYGGSDTQYF.

V usage is TRBV29-1 and J usage is TRBJ1-2, with unresolved D. The germline gives CDR1 SQVTM, CDR2 ANQGSEA. Trimming pared 7 bases from V and 8 bases from J, leaving 20 bases between. The CDR3 sequence is 13 residues long. The CDR3 spells CSAQAAGVWGYTF. The CDR3 DNA is TGCAGCGCGCAGGCGGCCGGGGTGTGGGGCTACACCTTC.

This chain links TRBV6-6 with TRBJ2-7; 11 bases are a match to TRBD1. The length of the CDR3 is 16 residues. Germline CDR1 MNHNY, CDR2 SVGAGI (reference sequence). The CDR3 DNA is TGTGCAGTTACCGGGACAGGGGGTTCCTTCTCCTACGAGCAGTACTTC. Protein sequence: CAVTGTGGSFSYEQYF.

The genes are TRBV7-2 and TRBJ2-3; D is undetermined. CDR1 and CDR2 (germline): SGHTA, FQGNSA. The CDR3 extends over 14 amino acids. V was trimmed by 5 bases and J by 2 bases, leaving 11 bases between them. CDR3 sequence (DNA): TGTGCCAGCAGCCCTGCCCGCCTCACAGATACGCAGTATTTT. Its protein product is CASSPARLTDTQYF.

The chain is built from TRBV29-1 and TRBJ2-1; D remains ambiguous. CDR1 is SQVTM, CDR2 ANQGSEA, per germline. This CDR3 contains 12 residues. The V and J ends lost 6 bases and 5 bases respectively, with 11 bases between them. In nucleotides, the CDR3 is TGCAGCGTGGGATCATGGGACAATGAGCAGTTCTTC. Translated, it gives CSVGSWDNEQFF.

V and J are TRBV6-4 and TRBJ2-1; 9 nucleotides match TRBD1. The CDR3 sequence is 15 residues long. CDR1 is MRHNA and CDR2 is SNTAGT in the germline V gene. V was clipped by 2 bases and J by 5 bases; unmatched bases: 4. The CDR3 loop is CASSDLGTGNNEQFF. The CDR3 DNA is TGTGCCAGCAGTGACCTGGGGACAGGGAACAATGAGCAGTTCTTC.

This chain joins TRBV11-2 and TRBJ2-1, with unresolved D. Trimming shortened V by 2 bases and J by 8 bases, and 4 bases separated the two germline ends. CDR3 length equals 11 residues. Germline V CDR1 and CDR2: SGHAT, FQNNGV. The CDR3 DNA is TGTGCCAGCAGCTTATGGGATGAGCAGTTCTTC. As protein: CASSLWDEQFF. The full variable domain, its missing parts supplied by reference TRBV11-2 and TRBJ2-1, is EAGVAQSPRYKIIEKRQSVAFWCNPISGHATLYWYQQILGQGPKLLIQFQNNGVVDDSQLPKDRFSAERLKGVDSTLKIQPAKLEDSAVYLCASSLWDEQFFGPGTRLTVL.

V and J are TRBV5-4 and TRBJ2-7, with D possibly matching TRBD2 (6 bases). This CDR3 is built from 15 residues. V was clipped by 0 bases and J by 5 bases, with 15 bases between them. Germline V CDR1 and CDR2: SGHNT, YYREEE (reference sequence). The CDR3 DNA reads as TGTGCCAGCAGCTTGGGGTCGGGGGTTCTGGACGAGCAGTACTTC. Amino acid sequence: CASSLGSGVLDEQYF.

The chain has TRBV5-4 and TRBJ2-1; TRBD2 is a possible D gene (6 bases). The germline V and J ends were trimmed by 3 bases and 2 bases, with 18 bases remaining between them. Germline CDR1 reads SGHNT; CDR2 reads YYREEE (reference sequence). This CDR3 spans 17 amino acids. The CDR3 reads CASSSLKMGGAYNEQFF. The DNA for the CDR3 is TGTGCCAGCAGCTCGCTGAAAATGGGGGGTGCCTACAATGAGCAGTTCTTC.

The chain is built from TRBV1 and TRBJ2-5; the table calls TRBD2, which could not be checked here. TRBV1 is designated a pseudogene. This CDR3 contains 16 residues. CDR3 bases: TGCACCAGCAGCCACCTGAGCGGGAAGGGGCAAGAGACCCAGTACTTC. Translation: CTSSHLSGKGQETQYF.

The gene calls are TRBV7-8 and TRBJ2-7; TRBD2 matches at 15 bases. This CDR3 comprises 17 residues. V lost 1 base and J lost 2; bases outside the gene matches: 3. CDR1 is SGHVS and CDR2 is FQNEAQ in the germline V gene. The CDR3 DNA sequence: TGTGCCAGCAGCTTAGTGGGACTAGCGGGAGGACCCTACGAGCAGTACTTC. It yields the protein CASSLVGLAGGPYEQYF. The full variable domain, its missing parts supplied by reference TRBV7-8 and TRBJ2-7, is GAGVSQSPRYKVAKRGQDVALRCDPISGHVSLFWYQQALGQGPEFLTYFQNEAQLDKSGLPSDRFFAERPEGSVSTLKIQRTQQEDSAVYLCASSLVGLAGGPYEQYFGPGTRLTVT.

The rearrangement joins TRBV5-6 to TRBJ1-3; D is perhaps TRBD1 (6 bases). The germline CDR1 and CDR2 sequences are SGHDT and YYEEEE. V lost 4 bases and J lost 5, with 16 bases in between. This CDR3 is built from 15 residues. CDR3 coding DNA: TGTGCCAGCAGCGCATCCGGGGGCACCCGAAACACCATATATTTT. It is translated as CASSASGGTRNTIYF.

V usage is TRBV6-6 and J usage is TRBJ1-4; D gene uncertain. This CDR3 contains 10 residues. Germline loops: CDR1 MNHNY, CDR2 SVGAGI (reference sequence). Deletions cut 8 bases from V and 6 bases from J, with 4 bases between. In DNA form, the CDR3 reads TGTGCCAGCGCAGATGAAAAACTGTTTTTT. Translated: CASADEKLFF.

CDR3 sequence (DNA): TGTGCCAGCAGTGAAGTTCAGGGAGGGTTTTCCACCGGGGAGCTGTTTTTT. It encodes CASSEVQGGFSTGELFF. This rearrangement joins TRBV6-1 to TRBJ2-2; 7 positions match TRBD2. Trimming cost V 1 base and J 4 bases; bases outside gene matches: 9. CDR1 MNHNS and CDR2 SASEGT come from the germline V gene. The CDR3 totals 17 residues.

The genes are TRBV11-2 and TRBJ2-6; no reliable D call. CDR1 SGHAT and CDR2 FQNNGV come from the germline V gene. Between the trimmed V and J ends, which lost 5 bases and 0 bases, there was a span of 11 bases. The CDR3 length is 16 residues. The CDR3 region is CASSAGRSSGANVLTF. CDR3 nucleotide sequence: TGTGCCAGCAGCGCCGGCCGGAGCTCTGGGGCCAACGTCCTGACTTTC.

CDR3 residues: CASESRGRGYNEQFF. CDR3 sequence (DNA): TGTGCCAGCGAGTCAAGGGGGCGCGGGTACAATGAGCAGTTCTTC. The chain combines TRBV28 with TRBJ2-1; 7 bases line up with TRBD1. V lost 8 bases and J lost 4; bases outside the gene matches: 11. The CDR3 runs to 15 residues. Germline CDR1 and CDR2: MDHEN and SYDVKM.

The chain couples TRBV5-6 to TRBJ2-1, with 10 bases fitting TRBD1. This CDR3 region has 14 residues. V was clipped by 3 bases and J by 6 bases; unmatched bases: 3. Germline CDR1 reads SGHDT; CDR2 reads YYEEEE. The CDR3 is CASSWGQGFNEQFF. The CDR3 DNA sequence: TGTGCCAGCAGCTGGGGACAGGGGTTCAATGAGCAGTTCTTC.

The sample holds one count of this clone. The gene calls are TRBV14 and TRBJ2-7; D is undetermined. Germline V lookup: CDR1 SGHDN, CDR2 FVKESK. The CDR3 runs 15 residues. V dropped 4 bases and J dropped 6 bases, with 19 bases sitting between them. CDR3 coding DNA: TGTGCCAGCAGCCCTCGGGCCACTCTAACGGGCGAGCAGTACTTC. As protein: CASSPRATLTGEQYF.

The sample holds one count of this clone. V is TRBV7-8 and J is TRBJ1-5; no clear D gene. Germline CDR1 reads SGHVS; CDR2 reads FQNEAQ. The CDR3 is 15 residues long. V shed 6 bases and J shed 6 bases, with 18 bases lying between them. The CDR3 here is CASRRDGLRVQPQHF. The DNA for the CDR3 is TGTGCCAGCAGACGTGACGGTCTGCGCGTTCAGCCCCAGCATTTT.

DNA of the CDR3: TGTGCCAGCTCACCAAGACTAGCGGAGCAGTTCTTC. Protein sequence: CASSPRLAEQFF. This chain uses TRBV18 with TRBJ2-1; TRBD2 aligns across 8 bases. The CDR3 has 12 residues. Germline V gene sequence: CDR1 KGHSH, CDR2 LQKENI. The J segment lost 10 bases and the V segment lost 2 bases, leaving 1 base of the junction unmatched.

The CDR3 region is CASSQDGKRDTGELFF. CDR3 nucleotide sequence: TGCGCCAGCAGCCAAGACGGGAAAAGGGACACCGGGGAGCTGTTTTTT. The rearrangement uses TRBV4-3 and TRBJ2-2; possibly TRBD2 for D (5 bases). Trimming took 0 bases from V and 3 from J, leaving 11 bases between them. This CDR3 comprises 16 residues. Germline CDR1 is LGHNA and CDR2 is YSLEER.

V and J are TRBV18 and TRBJ2-2; D might be TRBD2 (6 bases). V was pared by 3 bases and J by 8 bases, with 7 bases between. The germline V gene encodes CDR1 KGHSH and CDR2 LQKENI. The CDR3 has 12 residues. CDR3 sequence (DNA): TGTGCCAGCTCACCGGGGACTGGGGAGCTGTTTTTT. Translated, it gives CASSPGTGELFF. Drawing the rest from reference TRBV18 and TRBJ2-2, the complete variable domain is NAGVMQNPRHLVRRRGQEARLRCSPMKGHSHVYWYRQLPEEGLKFMVYLQKENIIDESGMPKERFSAEFPKEGPSILRIQQVVRGDSAAYFCASSPGTGELFFGEGSRLTVL.